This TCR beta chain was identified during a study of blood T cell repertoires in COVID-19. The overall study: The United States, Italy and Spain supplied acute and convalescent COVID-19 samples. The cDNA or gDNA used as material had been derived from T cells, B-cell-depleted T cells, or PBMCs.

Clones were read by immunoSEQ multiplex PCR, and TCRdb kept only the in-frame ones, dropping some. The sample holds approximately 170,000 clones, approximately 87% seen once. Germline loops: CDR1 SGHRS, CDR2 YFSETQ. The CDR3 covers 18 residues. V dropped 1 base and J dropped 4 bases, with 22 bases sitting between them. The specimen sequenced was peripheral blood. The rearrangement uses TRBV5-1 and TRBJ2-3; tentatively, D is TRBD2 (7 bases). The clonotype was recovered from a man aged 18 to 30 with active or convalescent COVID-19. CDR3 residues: CASSLRGGGLQVADTQYF. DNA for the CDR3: TGCGCCAGCAGCTTGAGGGGAGGGGGGCTACAGGTCGCAGATACGCAGTATTTT.